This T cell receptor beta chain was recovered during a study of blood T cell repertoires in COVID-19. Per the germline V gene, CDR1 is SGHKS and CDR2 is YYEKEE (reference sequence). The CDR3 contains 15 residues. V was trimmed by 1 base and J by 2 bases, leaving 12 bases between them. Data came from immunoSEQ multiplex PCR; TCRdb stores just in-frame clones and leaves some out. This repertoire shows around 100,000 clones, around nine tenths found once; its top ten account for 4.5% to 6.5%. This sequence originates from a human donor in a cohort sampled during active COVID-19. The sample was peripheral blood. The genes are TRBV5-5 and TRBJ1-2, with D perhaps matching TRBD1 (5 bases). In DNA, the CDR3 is TGTGCCAGCAGCTTGATCGGGGACTTAAACTATGGCTACACCTTC. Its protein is CASSLIGDLNYGYTF. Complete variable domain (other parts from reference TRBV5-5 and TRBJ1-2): DAGVTQSPTHLIKTRGQQVTLRCSPISGHKSVSWYQQVLGQGPQFIFQYYEKEERGRGNFPDRFSARQFPNYSSELNVNALLLGDSALYLCASSLIGDLNYGYTFGSGTRLTVV.